The subject of this entry is one T cell receptor beta chain. One end of the junction is discordant with germline, which a read error may explain. Germline assignment: CDR1 SNHLY and CDR2 FYNNEI. The CDR3 totals 16 residues. The TCR beta CDR3 regions underwent amplification using RNA transcripts as the source. TCR CDR3 regions were first amplified by RT-PCR with HTBI primers. TCRdb re-derived calls from the multiplex PCR reads in MiXCR, one entry per CDR3 protein. The sample has a few hundred thousand distinct CDR3 sequences; 46% are singletons. The data were taken from a study of T cells in Graves' hyperthyroidism and ophthalmopathy. Lactation, pregnancy, other autoimmune disease or uncontrolled infection excluded patients. Every diagnosis used clinical symptoms, serum thyroxine and TRAb, thyroid ultrasound and orbital computed tomography.

The gene calls are TRBV2 and TRBJ2-2; D not certain. This TCR came from a woman between 18 and 29 years old with Graves' hyperthyroidism. Sequenced input: peripheral blood or thyroid tissue (not recorded which). The CDR3 here is CASSQEALENTGELFF. In nucleotides, the CDR3 is TGCGCCAGCAGCCAAGAGGCCCTAGAGAACACCGGGGAGCTGTTTTTT.